Reported below is one T cell receptor beta chain. Its specificity is not known. This sample was included in a study of T-cell reconstitution after alpha-beta-depleted transplantation in children. The germline CDR1 and CDR2 sequences are MNHEY and SVGEGT. V was pared by 0 bases and J by 0 bases, with 9 bases between. This CDR3 has 16 residues. Researchers prepared the TCRbeta library using unique molecular identifiers, the study reports. TCRdb passed the PCR reads through MiXCR, listing each CDR3 protein once. The table includes 500,000 or so distinct CDR3 sequences, over 10% detected once. Study-wide results and limits: Several patients had high TCRbeta diversity at day 60; it came from surviving recipient T cells and thymic progenitors. Newly produced T cells mostly provided counts and TCRbeta diversity after one year, as hyperexpanded clones declined. As was reported, about two months after transplant, alpha-beta T cells came from several hundred expanded graft clones.

V usage is TRBV6-2 or TRBV6-3 and J usage is TRBJ1-5; D is ambiguous. This sequence was found in a female patient aged 2-9 years who had a stem cell transplant for aplastic anemia, so the T cells may come from the graft donor. The sequenced sample was PBMCs, mostly from graft donor cells, obtained 180 days after TCRalphabeta/CD19-depleted stem cell transplant. For the CDR3, the DNA is TGTGCCAGCAGTTACTCGCGCGTGCGTAGCAATCAGCCCCAGCATTTT. Protein product: CASSYSRVRSNQPQHF.